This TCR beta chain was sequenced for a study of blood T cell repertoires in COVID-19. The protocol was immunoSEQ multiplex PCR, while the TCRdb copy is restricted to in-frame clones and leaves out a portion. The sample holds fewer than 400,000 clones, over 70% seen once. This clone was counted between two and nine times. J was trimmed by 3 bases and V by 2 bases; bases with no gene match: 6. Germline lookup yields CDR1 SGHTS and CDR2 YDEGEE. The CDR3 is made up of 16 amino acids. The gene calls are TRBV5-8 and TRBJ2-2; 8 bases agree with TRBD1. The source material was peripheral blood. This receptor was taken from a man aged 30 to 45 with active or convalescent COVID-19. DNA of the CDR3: TGTGCCAGCAGCTTTGGGGACAGGAAGCACACCGGGGAGCTGTTTTTT. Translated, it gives CASSFGDRKHTGELFF.